The 4 T cell receptor beta chains given below trace back to one sample, sequenced in a study of blood T cells in healthy people across ages. A sample-barcoded 5' primer and a J-beta primer mix were used in a second PCR of about 6 to 12 cycles. TCRdb recomputed calls from the 5' RACE reads with MiXCR, one row per CDR3 protein. Here the sample spans 1.8 million or so distinct CDR3 sequences, 30% to 40% being singletons. The sample was blood. These receptors all come from a human donor in good health.

The chain combines TRBV12-3 or TRBV12-4 with TRBJ1-2; D is unclear. Trimming pared 4 bases from V and 7 bases from J, leaving 13 bases between. The CDR3 runs 13 residues. The CDR3 protein is CASSSGKAAGYTF. The CDR3 nucleotides read TGTGCCAGCAGTTCCGGGAAAGCAGCTGGCTACACCTTC.

The chain employs TRBV7-9 and TRBJ2-5, with 11 nucleotides matching TRBD2. This CDR3 region has 17 residues. Germline V gives CDR1 SEHNR, CDR2 FQNEAQ (reference sequence). V trimming: 5 bases; J trimming: 3 bases; junction bases outside the gene matches: 11. The CDR3 is CASSQDTHSGGEETQYF. CDR3 sequence (DNA): TGTGCCAGCAGCCAGGACACGCATAGCGGGGGGGAAGAGACCCAGTACTTC.

The rearrangement links TRBV20-1 to TRBJ2-3, with D perhaps TRBD1 or TRBD2 (5 bases each). The CDR3 spans 12 residues. Between the trimmed V and J ends, which lost 8 bases and 2 bases, there was a span of 11 bases. Germline V gives CDR1 DFQATT, CDR2 SNEGSKA (reference sequence). Here the CDR3 DNA reads TGCAGTTGGGACCCCACCACAGATACGCAGTATTTT. Its translation is CSWDPTTDTQYF.

V and J are TRBV27 and TRBJ1-5; tentative D call: TRBD1 (6 bases). CDR1 is MNHEY, CDR2 SMNVEV, per germline (reference sequence). Trimming left V 5 bases short and J 3 bases short, with 17 bases between. The CDR3 sequence is 16 residues long. The CDR3 nucleotides read TGTGCCAGCAGTCCCAAGTTCGACAGGAACAATCAGCCCCAGCATTTT. Translating gives CASSPKFDRNNQPQHF.